This entry concerns a single T cell receptor beta chain. The data originate from a study of cytomegalovirus exposure and HLA in healthy donors. The CDR3 is 14 amino acids. V was trimmed by 4 bases and J by 0 bases, leaving 10 bases between them. In germline, CDR1 is MNHEY, CDR2 SVGAGI. The PCR used 60 Vbeta and 13 Jbeta primers. TCRdb's copy holds only in-frame clones and misses some; the assay was immunoSEQ multiplex PCR. Of 75,000 to 90,000 clones detected, around 79% appear once; the ten largest clones hold 3.5% to 4.5%. Sequencing used PBMCs. The rearrangement uses TRBV6-5 and TRBJ2-7; no clear D. The source is a middle-aged man in good health and CMV-seronegative. The CDR3 coding sequence is TGTGCCAGCAGTTTGGGCGTAAGCTCCTACGAGCAGTACTTC. Its protein is CASSLGVSSYEQYF.